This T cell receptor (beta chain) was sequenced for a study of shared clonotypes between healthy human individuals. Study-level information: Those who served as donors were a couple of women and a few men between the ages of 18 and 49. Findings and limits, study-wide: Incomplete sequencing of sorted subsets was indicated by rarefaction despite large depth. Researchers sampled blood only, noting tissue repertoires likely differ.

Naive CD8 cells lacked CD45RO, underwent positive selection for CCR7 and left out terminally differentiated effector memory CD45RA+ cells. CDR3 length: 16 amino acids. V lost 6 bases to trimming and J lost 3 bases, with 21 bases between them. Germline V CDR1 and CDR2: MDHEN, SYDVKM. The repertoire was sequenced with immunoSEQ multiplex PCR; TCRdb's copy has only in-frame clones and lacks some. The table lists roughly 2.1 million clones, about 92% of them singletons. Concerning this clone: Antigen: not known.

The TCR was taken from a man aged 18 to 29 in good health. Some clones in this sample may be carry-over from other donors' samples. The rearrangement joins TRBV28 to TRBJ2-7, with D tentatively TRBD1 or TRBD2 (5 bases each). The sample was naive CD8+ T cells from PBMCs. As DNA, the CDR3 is TGTGCCAGCAGCCCAATCGGAGAGGGGAGCCTCTACGAGCAGTACTTC. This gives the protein CASSPIGEGSLYEQYF.